These 30 T cell receptor beta chains share one sample of origin, sequenced in a study of cytomegalovirus exposure and HLA in healthy donors. PCR was performed using 60 Vbeta and 13 Jbeta primers. Using immunoSEQ multiplex PCR, the repertoire was profiled, and TCRdb retains in-frame clones only, with some absent. This sample has around 130,000 clones, with around three quarters found just once. Sequences were obtained from PBMCs. The source is a man aged 35 to 55 in good health and CMV-seronegative.

This clone came up once. This chain joins TRBV30 and TRBJ1-6, with D possibly matching TRBD1 (5 bases). The CDR3 has 14 residues. Germline V gene data show CDR1 as GTSNPN and CDR2 as SVGIG (reference sequence). The V end lost 0 bases, the J end lost 10 bases, and 13 bases lay between the germline ends. The CDR3 sequence: CAWSVGREDSPLHF. CDR3 bases: TGTGCCTGGAGTGTGGGCAGGGAAGACTCACCCCTCCACTTT.

The chain is built from TRBV4-1 and TRBJ1-6; D is ambiguous. Per the germline V gene, CDR1 is MGHRA and CDR2 is YSYEKL. Trimming removed 0 bases from V and 3 bases from J, with 6 bases in between. CDR3 length: 15 residues. The chain's CDR3 is CASSQDLYYNSPLHF. CDR3 nucleotide sequence: TGCGCCAGCAGCCAAGATCTTTACTATAATTCACCCCTCCACTTT.

This clone turned up a few times. This chain uses TRBV6-5 with TRBJ1-3; 8 nucleotides agree with TRBD1. Germline V CDR1 and CDR2: MNHEY, SVGAGI. The V segment lost 6 bases and the J segment 5 bases; nucleotides outside the gene matches: 6. This CDR3 contains 14 residues. The CDR3 sequence: CASRPGGNRNTIYF. For the CDR3, the DNA is TGTGCCAGCAGACCAGGGGGCAATAGAAACACCATATATTTT.

The V call is TRBV10-1, the J call TRBJ1-1; no definite D call. The germline CDR1 and CDR2 sequences are WNHNN and SYGVQD (reference sequence). Trimming took 0 bases from V and 6 from J, leaving 11 bases between them. CDR3 length: 14 amino acids. Here the CDR3 DNA reads TGCGCCAGCAGTGAGTCTAATCGAGGCGCTGAAGCTTTCTTT. Amino acid sequence: CASSESNRGAEAFF.

The V call is TRBV21-1, the J call TRBJ2-7; whether TRBD2, the table's D call, matches the DNA was not checked. TRBV21-1 constitutes a pseudogene. This CDR3 is built from 16 residues. The CDR3 here is CASSKRSFSPSYEQYF. DNA for the CDR3: TGTGCCAGCAGCAAAAGGAGCTTTTCCCCCTCCTACGAGCAGTACTTC.

As to this clone: One end of the junction does not line up with germline, which may come from a read error. V usage is TRBV29-1 and J usage is TRBJ2-6; possible D gene TRBD2, 6 bases. Germline V CDR1 and CDR2: SQVTM, ANQGSEA. The CDR3 length is 16 residues. The CDR3 DNA follows: TGCAGCGTTGAAGGGCAGGTAGGGACTGGGGCCAACGGCCTGACTTTC. Encoded protein: CSVEGQVGTGANGLTF.

This rearrangement joins TRBV7-9 to TRBJ2-7, with 9 positions matching TRBD2. The germline gives CDR1 SEHNR, CDR2 FQNEAQ (reference sequence). The V gene end was trimmed by 5 bases and the J gene end by 8 bases; junction bases not matched to a gene: 10. This CDR3 comprises 14 residues. The CDR3: CASSPLAGPEKQYF. The CDR3 DNA sequence: TGTGCCAGCAGCCCTCTAGCGGGGCCGGAAAAGCAGTACTTC.

CDR3 sequence reads: CSVEQGAYEQYF. CDR3 sequence (DNA): TGCAGCGTTGAACAGGGGGCGTACGAGCAGTACTTC. The rearrangement links TRBV29-1 to TRBJ2-7, with 8 nucleotides matching TRBD1. Trimming cost V 2 bases and J 4 bases; bases outside gene matches: 1. From germline, CDR1 is SQVTM and CDR2 ANQGSEA. The CDR3 consists of 12 residues.

This clone was found a few times. This chain joins TRBV28 and TRBJ1-2, with D possibly TRBD1 on 5 matching bases. This CDR3 is built from 15 residues. Germline values: CDR1 MDHEN, CDR2 SYDVKM. With 1 base removed from V and 0 bases from J, the gap between germline ends came to 9 bases. The CDR3 loop reads CASSLSAGPNYGYTF. CDR3 bases: TGTGCCAGCAGTTTATCTGCAGGGCCTAACTATGGCTACACCTTC.

V and J are TRBV27 and TRBJ2-7, with 7 bases aligning to TRBD2. The CDR3 length is 16 residues. Trimming cost V 3 bases and J 2 bases; bases outside gene matches: 10. CDR1 and CDR2 from the germline V gene are MNHEY and SMNVEV (reference sequence). CDR3 protein: CASSLGPAGSAYEQYF. The CDR3 DNA sequence: TGTGCCAGCAGTTTGGGCCCAGCGGGATCCGCCTACGAGCAGTACTTC.

The chain uses TRBV10-3 and TRBJ2-7, with TRBD1 matching over 10 bases. From germline, CDR1 is ENHRY and CDR2 SYGVKD. V was clipped by 7 bases and J by 4 bases; unmatched bases: 7. There are 14 residues in the CDR3. CDR3 bases: TGTGCCATCACCACCGGGACAGGGGCTTACGAGCAGTACTTC. Its translation is CAITTGTGAYEQYF.

The chain has TRBV7-2 and TRBJ2-1; 7 nucleotides match TRBD2. Germline V CDR1 and CDR2: SGHTA, FQGNSA. V shed 5 bases, J shed 6 bases, and the junction held 10 bases outside the gene matches. CDR3 length equals 15 residues. In DNA form, the CDR3 reads TGTGCCAGCAGCCCATTTCGGGGGAGGGGCAATGAGCAGTTCTTC. Residues: CASSPFRGRGNEQFF.

CDR3 amino acids: CASRGSGIVTQYF. CDR3 in DNA: TGTGCCAGCAGAGGTTCAGGGATAGTGACCCAGTACTTC. This sequence joins TRBV2 and TRBJ2-5; D is perhaps TRBD1 (5 bases). The CDR3 sequence is 13 residues long. Trimming pared 6 bases from V and 7 bases from J, leaving 15 bases between. Germline CDR1 and CDR2: SNHLY and FYNNEI.

The chain uses TRBV7-2 and TRBJ2-5; possibly TRBD1 for D (5 bases). Between the trimmed V and J ends, which lost 4 bases and 5 bases, there was a span of 17 bases. CDR3 length: 15 residues. The germline V gene has CDR1 SGHTA and CDR2 FQGNSA. In nucleotides, the CDR3 is TGTGCCAGCAGCTCTCGTTGGGGCGCGCGGGAGACCCAGTACTTC. Translated, it gives CASSSRWGARETQYF.

By share, this clone counts as medium-sized. The rearrangement joins TRBV25-1 to TRBJ1-4, with D perhaps TRBD1 (5 bases). Germline V gives CDR1 MGHDK, CDR2 SYGVNS. The CDR3 loop spans 14 amino acids. V lost 4 bases, J lost 8 bases, and 14 bases lay in between. The CDR3 spells CASSGGGSGEKLFF. The CDR3 coding sequence is TGTGCCAGCAGTGGGGGGGGGAGTGGAGAAAAACTGTTTTTT. Looking up the rest from reference TRBV25-1 and TRBJ1-4 gives the full variable domain: EADIYQTPRYLVIGTGKKITLECSQTMGHDKMYWYQQDPGMELHLIHYSYGVNSTEKGDLSSESTVSRIRTEHFPLTLESARPSHTSQYLCASSGGGSGEKLFFGSGTQLSVL.

The gene calls are TRBV7-9 and TRBJ1-4, with D perhaps matching TRBD1 (6 bases). Germline loops: CDR1 SEHNR, CDR2 FQNEAQ (reference sequence). V was shortened by 3 bases and J by 7 bases, with 15 bases between the two germline ends. The CDR3 runs to 15 residues. CDR3 sequence: CASSFSTGLGEKLFF. The CDR3 DNA reads TGTGCCAGCAGCTTCTCTACAGGGCTCGGTGAAAAACTGTTTTTT.

V gene TRBV18 combines with J gene TRBJ1-6, with 7 positions matching TRBD1. Trimming removed 4 bases from V and 7 bases from J; junction bases left unmatched: 4. This CDR3 has 14 amino acids. CDR1 KGHSH and CDR2 LQKENI come from the germline V gene. In nucleotides, the CDR3 is TGTGCCAGCTCACGGGACAGTAAGAATTCACCCCTCCACTTT. Translated: CASSRDSKNSPLHF.

This clone was counted a few times. The chain uses TRBV7-8 and TRBJ1-2, with D possibly TRBD1 on 6 matching bases. V was pared by 2 bases and J by 2 bases, with 9 bases between. This CDR3 contains 14 residues. CDR1 SGHVS and CDR2 FQNEAQ come from the germline V gene. CDR3 sequence: CASSLLGGNYGYTF. The CDR3 DNA reads as TGTGCCAGCAGCTTATTAGGGGGAAACTATGGCTACACCTTC.

The chain links TRBV4-1 to TRBJ2-7, with a tentative D call TRBD2 (5 bases). Germline V gives CDR1 MGHRA, CDR2 YSYEKL. The length of the CDR3 is 15 residues. The V and J ends lost 1 base and 2 bases respectively, with 12 bases between them. The chain's CDR3 is CASSQVTGKTYEQYF. Here the CDR3 DNA reads TGCGCCAGCAGCCAAGTCACGGGGAAGACCTACGAGCAGTACTTC.

The sample holds a few counts of this clone. The V and J genes are TRBV6-5 and TRBJ2-6; weak D call: TRBD1 (5 bases). Trimming cost V 7 bases and J 0 bases, with 10 bases left between them. The germline gives CDR1 MNHEY, CDR2 SVGAGI. CDR3 length equals 15 residues. The DNA for the CDR3 is TGTGCCAGCACCCCGCAGGGCTCTGGGGCCAACGTCCTGACTTTC. Its protein product is CASTPQGSGANVLTF.

The V call is TRBV7-3, the J call TRBJ2-3, with 9 bases lining up with TRBD2. The J segment lost 0 bases and the V segment lost 5 bases, leaving 3 bases of the junction unmatched. The CDR3 is 15 residues long. CDR1 and CDR2 (germline): SGHTA, FQGTGA. As DNA, the CDR3 is TGTGCCAGCAGCCCGCGGGGGGGAAGCACAGATACGCAGTATTTT. Protein sequence: CASSPRGGSTDTQYF.

This clone has only one observation. The chain combines TRBV6-6 with TRBJ1-1, with a tentative D call TRBD1 (6 bases). This CDR3 has 15 residues. Germline V gene data show CDR1 as MNHNY and CDR2 as SVGAGI (reference sequence). V shed 2 bases and J shed 6 bases, with 16 bases lying between them. CDR3 nucleotides: TGTGCCAGCAGTTACGGACAGCCGGACCTCCCTGAAGCTTTCTTT. Translated: CASSYGQPDLPEAFF.

V gene TRBV4-1 combines with J gene TRBJ2-5; 12 bases map to TRBD2. V shed 2 bases, J shed 2 bases, and the junction held 9 bases outside the gene matches. This CDR3 comprises 18 residues. In germline, CDR1 is MGHRA, CDR2 YSYEKL. The CDR3 sequence is CASSQLAGGLGGQETQYF. The DNA for the CDR3 is TGCGCCAGCAGCCAACTAGCGGGGGGGCTAGGTGGGCAAGAGACCCAGTACTTC.

The V gene is TRBV14, the J gene TRBJ1-2; D unresolved. Trimming left V 4 bases short and J 2 bases short, with 14 bases between. CDR1 and CDR2 from the germline V gene are SGHDN and FVKESK. The CDR3 is 15 residues long. CDR3 DNA sequence: TGTGCCAGCAGCCCTACAATAACAGCAAACTATGGCTACACCTTC. Translating gives CASSPTITANYGYTF.

The CDR3 spells CASSVGPDRSGSGELFF. CDR3 in DNA: TGTGCCAGCAGCGTAGGTCCCGACAGGTCGGGTTCCGGGGAGCTGTTTTTT. V and J are TRBV9 and TRBJ2-2, with TRBD1 as a possible D gene (6 bases). CDR3 length: 17 residues. CDR1 SGDLS and CDR2 YYNGEE come from the germline V gene. V was cut by 0 bases and J by 6 bases, with 18 bases left in between.

This chain connects TRBV7-9 to TRBJ2-5; tentative D call: TRBD1 (6 bases). Germline V gene data show CDR1 as SEHNR and CDR2 as FQNEAQ (reference sequence). This CDR3 region has 16 residues. The V gene lost 5 bases and the J gene lost 5 bases, with 21 bases spanning the gap. CDR3 in DNA: TGTGCCAGCAGCCCCCCAACAGGGAGCTTATGGGAGACCCAGTACTTC. It encodes CASSPPTGSLWETQYF.

This chain uses TRBV18 with TRBJ1-6; D may be TRBD1 (6 bases). The germline V and J ends were trimmed by 3 bases and 10 bases, with 13 bases remaining between them. The CDR3 runs to 14 residues. Germline V gene data show CDR1 as KGHSH and CDR2 as LQKENI. In DNA form, the CDR3 reads TGTGCCAGCTCACCTCAGGGGAAAGAATCACCCCTCCACTTT. As protein: CASSPQGKESPLHF. Variable domain in full (rest from reference TRBV18 and TRBJ1-6): NAGVMQNPRHLVRRRGQEARLRCSPMKGHSHVYWYRQLPEEGLKFMVYLQKENIIDESGMPKERFSAEFPKEGPSILRIQQVVRGDSAAYFCASSPQGKESPLHFGNGTRLTVT.

This chain connects TRBV19 to TRBJ1-2; D not resolved. V lost 6 bases, J lost 4 bases, and 12 bases lay in between. Germline CDR1 and CDR2: LNHDA and SQIVND (reference sequence). The CDR3 totals 13 residues. The CDR3 loop reads CASRAGGGYGYTF. DNA of the CDR3: TGTGCCAGTAGGGCAGGAGGAGGCTATGGCTACACCTTC.

V gene TRBV6-1 combines with J gene TRBJ2-3; no firm D call. CDR1 and CDR2 (germline): MNHNS, SASEGT. V was clipped by 5 bases and J by 3 bases, with 12 bases between them. This CDR3 spans 14 amino acids. CDR3 DNA sequence: TGTGCCAGCAGTCGCGGCGATACGACAGATACGCAGTATTTT. Translated, it gives CASSRGDTTDTQYF.

The rearrangement joins TRBV19 to TRBJ1-6, with 7 bases matching TRBD1. This CDR3 comprises 14 residues. V was pared by 4 bases and J by 5 bases, with 2 bases of the junction left unmatched. Germline V gene data show CDR1 as LNHDA and CDR2 as SQIVND (reference sequence). This CDR3 reads CASSKTGDNSPLHF. CDR3 in DNA: TGTGCCAGTAGTAAAACAGGGGATAATTCACCCCTCCACTTT.